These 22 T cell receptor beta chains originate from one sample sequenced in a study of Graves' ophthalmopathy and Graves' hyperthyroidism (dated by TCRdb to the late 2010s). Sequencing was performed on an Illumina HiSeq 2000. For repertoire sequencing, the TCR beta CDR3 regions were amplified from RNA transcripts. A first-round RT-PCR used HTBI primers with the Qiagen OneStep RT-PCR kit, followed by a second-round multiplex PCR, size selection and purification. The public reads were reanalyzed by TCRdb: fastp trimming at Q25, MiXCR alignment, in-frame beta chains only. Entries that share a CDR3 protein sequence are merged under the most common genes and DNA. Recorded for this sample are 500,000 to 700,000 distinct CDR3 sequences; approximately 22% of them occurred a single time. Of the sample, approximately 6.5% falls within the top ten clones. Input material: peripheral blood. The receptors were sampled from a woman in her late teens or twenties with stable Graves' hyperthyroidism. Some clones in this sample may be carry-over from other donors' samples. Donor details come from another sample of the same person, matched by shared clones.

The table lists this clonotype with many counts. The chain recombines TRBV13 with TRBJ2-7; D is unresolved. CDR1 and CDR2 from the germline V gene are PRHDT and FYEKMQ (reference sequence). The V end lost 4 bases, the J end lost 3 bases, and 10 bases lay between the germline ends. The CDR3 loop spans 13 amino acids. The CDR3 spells CASSSPNGYEQYF. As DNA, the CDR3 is TGTGCCAGCAGCTCCCCCAACGGCTACGAGCAGTACTTC.

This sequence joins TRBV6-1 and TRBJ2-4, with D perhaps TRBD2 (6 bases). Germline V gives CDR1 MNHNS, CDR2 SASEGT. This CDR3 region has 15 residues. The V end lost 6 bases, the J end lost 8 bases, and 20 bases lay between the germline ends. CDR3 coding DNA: TGTGCCAGCAGGCCGGGATTGAGCGGGTTTGACATTCAGTACTTC. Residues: CASRPGLSGFDIQYF.

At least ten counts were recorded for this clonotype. This CDR3 reads CAWAGGLDYGYTF. The CDR3, as DNA: TGTGCCTGGGCAGGGGGCTTGGACTATGGCTACACCTTC. The chain uses TRBV30 and TRBJ1-2; 8 bases are shared with TRBD1. The J segment lost 3 bases and the V segment lost 5 bases, leaving 5 bases of the junction unmatched. Germline CDR1 is GTSNPN and CDR2 is SVGIG (reference sequence). This CDR3 contains 13 residues. The full variable domain, rest sourced from reference TRBV30 and TRBJ1-2, is SQTIHQWPATLVQPVGSPLSLECTVEGTSNPNLYWYRQAAGRGLQLLFYSVGIGQISSEVPQNLSASRPQDRQFILSSKKLLLSDSGFYLCAWAGGLDYGYTFGSGTRLTVV.

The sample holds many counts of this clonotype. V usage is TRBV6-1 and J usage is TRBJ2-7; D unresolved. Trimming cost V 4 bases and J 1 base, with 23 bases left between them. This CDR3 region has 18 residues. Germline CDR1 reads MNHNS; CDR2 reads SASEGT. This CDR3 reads CASSGGMGQAPFSYEQYF. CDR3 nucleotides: TGTGCCAGCAGTGGGGGTATGGGCCAAGCCCCTTTTTCCTACGAGCAGTACTTC.

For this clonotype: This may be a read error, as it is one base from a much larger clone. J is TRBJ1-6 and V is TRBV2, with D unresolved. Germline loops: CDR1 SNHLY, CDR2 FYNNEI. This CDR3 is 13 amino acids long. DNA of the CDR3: TGTGCCAGCAGTGAGGATGTGGGTTCACACCTCCACTTT. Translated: CASSEDVGSHLHF.

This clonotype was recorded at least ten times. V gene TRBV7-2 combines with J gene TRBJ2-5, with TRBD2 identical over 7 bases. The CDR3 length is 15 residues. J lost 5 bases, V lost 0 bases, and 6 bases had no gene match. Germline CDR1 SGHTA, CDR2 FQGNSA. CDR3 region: CASSLAGRGLETQYF. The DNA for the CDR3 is TGTGCCAGCAGCTTAGCGGGGAGGGGTCTGGAGACCCAGTACTTC.

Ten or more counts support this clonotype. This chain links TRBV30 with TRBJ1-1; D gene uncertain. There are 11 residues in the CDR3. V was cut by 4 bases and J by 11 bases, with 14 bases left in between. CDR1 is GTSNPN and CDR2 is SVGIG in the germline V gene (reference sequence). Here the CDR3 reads CAWTLTARAFF. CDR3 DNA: TGTGCCTGGACCCTAACGGCGAGGGCTTTCTTT.

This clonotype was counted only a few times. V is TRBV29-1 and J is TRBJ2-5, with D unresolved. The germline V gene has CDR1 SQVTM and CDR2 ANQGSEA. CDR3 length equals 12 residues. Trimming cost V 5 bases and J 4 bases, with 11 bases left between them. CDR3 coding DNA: TGCAGCGTTTTCACAGACGTAGAGACCCAGTACTTC. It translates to CSVFTDVETQYF. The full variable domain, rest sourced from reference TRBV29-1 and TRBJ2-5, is SAVISQKPSRDICQRGTSLTIQCQVDSQVTMMFWYRQQPGQSLTLIATANQGSEATYESGFVIDKFPISRPNLTFSTLTVSNMSPEDSSIYLCSVFTDVETQYFGPGTRLLVL.

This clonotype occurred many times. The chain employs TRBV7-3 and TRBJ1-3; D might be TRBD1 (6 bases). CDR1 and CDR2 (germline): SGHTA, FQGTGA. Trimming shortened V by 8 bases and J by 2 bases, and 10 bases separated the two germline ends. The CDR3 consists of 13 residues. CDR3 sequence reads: CASQQGAGNTIYF. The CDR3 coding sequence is TGTGCCAGCCAACAGGGAGCTGGAAACACCATATATTTT.

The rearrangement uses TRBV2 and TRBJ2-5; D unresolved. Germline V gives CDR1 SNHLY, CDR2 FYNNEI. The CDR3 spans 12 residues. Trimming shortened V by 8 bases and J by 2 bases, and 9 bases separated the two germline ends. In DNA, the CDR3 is TGTGCCAGCCGCGTTGTACAAGAGACCCAGTACTTC. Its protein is CASRVVQETQYF.

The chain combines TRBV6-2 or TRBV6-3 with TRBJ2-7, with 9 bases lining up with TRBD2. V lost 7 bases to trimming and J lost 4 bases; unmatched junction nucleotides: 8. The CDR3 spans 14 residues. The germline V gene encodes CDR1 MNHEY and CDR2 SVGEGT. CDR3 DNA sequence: TGTGCCAGCACTCTCGGACTAGCGAGGTACGAGCAGTACTTC. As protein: CASTLGLARYEQYF.

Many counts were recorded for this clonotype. Written as DNA, the CDR3 is TGTGCCAGTAGCCTTTGGCAGGGGGTCTATGGCTACACCTTC. Translation: CASSLWQGVYGYTF. The chain links TRBV19 to TRBJ1-2; 7 bases agree with TRBD1. The CDR3 extends over 14 amino acids. J lost 4 bases, V lost 6 bases, and 8 bases had no gene match. Germline values: CDR1 LNHDA, CDR2 SQIVND (reference sequence).

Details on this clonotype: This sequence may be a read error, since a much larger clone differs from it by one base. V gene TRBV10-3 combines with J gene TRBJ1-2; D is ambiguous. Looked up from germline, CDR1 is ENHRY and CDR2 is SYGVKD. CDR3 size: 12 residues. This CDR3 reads CAISGLGNGYAF. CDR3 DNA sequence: TGTGCCATCAGTGGTCTAGGGAATGGCTACGCCTTC.

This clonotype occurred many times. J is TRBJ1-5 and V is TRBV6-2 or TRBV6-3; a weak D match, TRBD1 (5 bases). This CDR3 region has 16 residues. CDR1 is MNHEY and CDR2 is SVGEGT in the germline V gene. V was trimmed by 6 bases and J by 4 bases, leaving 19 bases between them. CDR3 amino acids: CASSLLGRVRNQPQHF. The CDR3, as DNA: TGTGCCAGCAGCTTACTCGGCAGGGTGAGGAATCAGCCCCAGCATTTT.

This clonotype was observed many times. The CDR3: CASRPRGTSSEQYF. As DNA, the CDR3 is TGTGCCAGTAGACCCCGCGGGACTAGCAGCGAGCAGTACTTC. V is TRBV19 and J is TRBJ2-7; 9 nucleotides match TRBD2. CDR1 LNHDA and CDR2 SQIVND come from the germline V gene (reference sequence). Trimming removed 6 bases from V and 6 bases from J; junction bases left unmatched: 9. The CDR3 has 14 amino acids.

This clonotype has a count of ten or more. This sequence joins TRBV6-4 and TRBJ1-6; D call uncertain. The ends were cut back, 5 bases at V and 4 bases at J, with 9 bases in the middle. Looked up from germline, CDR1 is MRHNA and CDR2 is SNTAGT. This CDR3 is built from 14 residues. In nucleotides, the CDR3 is TGTGCCAGCAGTCCCCGGGAGTATAATTCACCCCTCCACTTT. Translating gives CASSPREYNSPLHF.

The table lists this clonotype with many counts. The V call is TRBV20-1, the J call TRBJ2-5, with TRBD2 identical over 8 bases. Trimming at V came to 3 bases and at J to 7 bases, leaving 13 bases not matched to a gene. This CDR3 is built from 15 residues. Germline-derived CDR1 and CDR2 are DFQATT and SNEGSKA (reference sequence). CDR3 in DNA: TGCAGTGCTAGCGCCGGGACTAGTTATGGGGGGACCCAGTACTTC. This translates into CSASAGTSYGGTQYF.

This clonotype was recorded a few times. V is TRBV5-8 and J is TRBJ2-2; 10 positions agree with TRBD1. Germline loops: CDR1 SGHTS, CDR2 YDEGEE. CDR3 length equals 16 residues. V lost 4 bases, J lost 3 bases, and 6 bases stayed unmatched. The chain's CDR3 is CASSHGQGGDTGELFF. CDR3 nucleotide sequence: TGTGCCAGCAGCCATGGACAGGGGGGCGACACCGGGGAGCTGTTTTTT.

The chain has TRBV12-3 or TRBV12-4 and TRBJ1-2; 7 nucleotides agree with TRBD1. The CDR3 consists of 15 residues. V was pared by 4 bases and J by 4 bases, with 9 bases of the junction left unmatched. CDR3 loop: CASSWGEGALYGYTF. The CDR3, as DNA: TGTGCCAGCAGTTGGGGGGAGGGGGCCCTCTATGGCTACACCTTC.

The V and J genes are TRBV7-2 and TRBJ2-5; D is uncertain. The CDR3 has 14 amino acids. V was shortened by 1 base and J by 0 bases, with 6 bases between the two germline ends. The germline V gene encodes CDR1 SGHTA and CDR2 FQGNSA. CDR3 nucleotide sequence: TGTGCCAGCAGCTTAGAGTCGTACCAAGAGACCCAGTACTTC. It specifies CASSLESYQETQYF. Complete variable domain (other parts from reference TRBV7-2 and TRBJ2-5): GAGVSQSPSNKVTEKGKDVELRCDPISGHTALYWYRQSLGQGLEFLIYFQGNSAPDKSGLPSDRFSAERTGGSVSTLTIQRTQQEDSAVYLCASSLESYQETQYFGPGTRLLVL.

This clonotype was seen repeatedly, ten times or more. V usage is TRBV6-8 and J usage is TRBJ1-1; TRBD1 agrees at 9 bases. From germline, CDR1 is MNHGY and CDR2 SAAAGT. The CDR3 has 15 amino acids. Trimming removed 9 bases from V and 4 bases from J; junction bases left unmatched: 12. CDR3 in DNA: TGTGCCAGTCTCAATTACAGGGGGCGTTGCACTGAAGCTTTCTTT. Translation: CASLNYRGRCTEAFF.

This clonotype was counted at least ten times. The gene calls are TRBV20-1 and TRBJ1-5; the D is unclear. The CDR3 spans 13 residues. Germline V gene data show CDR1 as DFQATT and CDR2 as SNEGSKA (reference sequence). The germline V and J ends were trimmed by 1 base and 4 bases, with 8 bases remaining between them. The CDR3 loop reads CSARAGRNQPQHF. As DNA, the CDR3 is TGCAGTGCTAGAGCCGGCAGAAATCAGCCCCAGCATTTT.